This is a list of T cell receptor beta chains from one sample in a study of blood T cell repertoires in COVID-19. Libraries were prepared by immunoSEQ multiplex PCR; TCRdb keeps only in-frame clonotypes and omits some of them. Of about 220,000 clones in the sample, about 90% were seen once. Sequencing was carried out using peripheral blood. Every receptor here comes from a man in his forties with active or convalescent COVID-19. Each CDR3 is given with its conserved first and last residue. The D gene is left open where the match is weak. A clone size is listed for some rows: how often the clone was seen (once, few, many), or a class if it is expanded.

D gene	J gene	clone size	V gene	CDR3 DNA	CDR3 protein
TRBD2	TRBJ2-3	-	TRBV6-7	TGTGCCAGCAGTTACTCGCCTAGCGGGACTAGCACAGATACGCAGTATTTT	CASSYSPSGTSTDTQYF
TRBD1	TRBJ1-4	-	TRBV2	TGTGCCAGCAGCGGACAGGGCCATGAAAAACTGTTTTTT	CASSGQGHEKLFF
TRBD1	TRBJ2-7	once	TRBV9	TGTGCCAGCAGCTCCCGGGACAGGGCCTACGAGCAGTACTTC	CASSSRDRAYEQYF
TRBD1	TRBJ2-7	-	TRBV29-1	TGCAGCGTTCAACGGACAGGGGCGGGCGAGCAGTACTTC	CSVQRTGAGEQYF
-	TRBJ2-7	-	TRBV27	TGTGCCAGCAGTTTATACGGCAGGGGCAACTTCGAGCAGTACTTC	CASSLYGRGNFEQYF
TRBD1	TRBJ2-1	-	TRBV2	TGTGCCAGCAGTTCCAGGGGACAGGAGCAGTTCTTC	CASSSRGQEQFF
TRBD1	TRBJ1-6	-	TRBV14	TGTGCCAGCAGCCCTGGGACAGGGATGGGTCTAGCCCTCCACTTT	CASSPGTGMGLALHF
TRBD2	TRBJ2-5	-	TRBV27	TGTGCCAGCAGCCCTAGCGGGATTAGGGAGACCCAGTACTTC	CASSPSGIRETQYF
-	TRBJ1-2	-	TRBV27	TGTGCCAGCAGTTTATGGGGGGACTATGGCTACACCTTC	CASSLWGDYGYTF
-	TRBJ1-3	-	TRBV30	TGTGCCTGGAGTGTACTTCGGGAAAGCGGAAACACCATATATTTT	CAWSVLRESGNTIYF
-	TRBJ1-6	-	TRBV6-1	TGTGCCAGCAGTGAAGGGCCCAATTCACCCCTCCACTTT	CASSEGPNSPLHF
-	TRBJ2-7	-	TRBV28	TGTGCCGTTAACGAAGGGGGATACTCCTACGAGCAGTACTTC	CAVNEGGYSYEQYF
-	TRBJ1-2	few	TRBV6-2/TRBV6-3	TGTGCCAGCAGTTACCCCCGGGACTACTATGGCTACACCTTC	CASSYPRDYYGYTF
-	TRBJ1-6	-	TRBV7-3	TGTGCCAGCAGCTTATATCCGGGTTCTAATTCACCCCTCCACTTT	CASSLYPGSNSPLHF
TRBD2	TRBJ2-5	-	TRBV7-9	TGTGCCAGCAGCGTAAGGACTAGCGGGCGCCAAGAGACCCAGTACTTC	CASSVRTSGRQETQYF
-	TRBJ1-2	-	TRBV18	TGTGCCAGCTCACCCGCAGACTACTATGGCTACACCTTC	CASSPADYYGYTF
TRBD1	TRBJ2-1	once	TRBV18	TGTGCCAGCTCACCAGGACAGGGAGGATTGAATGAGCAGTTCTTC	CASSPGQGGLNEQFF
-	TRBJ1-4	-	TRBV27	TGTGCCAGCAGTCCCCGGGAAGCAACTAATGAAAAACTGTTTTTT	CASSPREATNEKLFF
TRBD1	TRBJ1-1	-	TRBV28	TGTGCCAGCAGTTTAGATGGGACAGGGCCCCACACTGAAGCTTTCTTT	CASSLDGTGPHTEAFF
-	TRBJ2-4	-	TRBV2	TGTGCCAGCAGTGGGGAGGCCAAAAACATTCAGTACTTC	CASSGEAKNIQYF
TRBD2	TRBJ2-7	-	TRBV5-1	TGCGCCAGCAGCTCAACGGGTTTCCAGCGGGGGGCCCCCCTGCACGAGCAGTACTTC	CASSSTGFQRGAPLHEQYF
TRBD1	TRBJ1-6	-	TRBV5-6	TGTGCCAGCAGCTTGAGGCAGGGGGCGAGGTCACCCCTCCACTTT	CASSLRQGARSPLHF
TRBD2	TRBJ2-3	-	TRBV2	TGTGCCAGCAGTGAGGGGCTAGCGGTCACAGATACGCAGTATTTT	CASSEGLAVTDTQYF
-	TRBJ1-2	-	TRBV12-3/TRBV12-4	TGTGCCAGCAGTTTAGTAGGGGGTCTTGGCTACACCTTC	CASSLVGGLGYTF